Below, one T cell receptor beta chain is given with its context. These data are taken from a study of T cell changes during pregnancy in multiple sclerosis. Some clones are missing from TCRdb's copy, which holds only in-frame ones; the method was immunoSEQ multiplex PCR. In the table there are 85,000 to 110,000 clones, approximately 90% of which are singletons. Germline V gene data show CDR1 as SEHNR and CDR2 as FQNEAQ (reference sequence). V lost 1 base and J 4 bases, leaving 15 bases between the germline ends. This CDR3 spans 16 amino acids. The V and J genes are TRBV7-9 and TRBJ2-3; weak D call: TRBD1 (5 bases). Sequencing used peripheral blood, obtained after pregnancy. This TCR was recovered from a female donor with multiple sclerosis, enrolled in a pregnancy study. CDR3 nucleotide sequence: TGTGCCAGCAGCTTAGGGCTCCAGGGAAGTCCAGATACGCAGTATTTT. The encoded protein is CASSLGLQGSPDTQYF.